The clone carrying this TCR beta chain was detected once. The antigen is unknown. The PCR was carried out with 60 Vbeta primers and 13 Jbeta primers. Sequencing used immunoSEQ multiplex PCR; TCRdb keeps in-frame clones, though not all of them. Counted here are 100,000 to 120,000 clones, about four fifths occurring once; the ten biggest clones make up 1% to 1.5%. V lost 5 bases and J 2 bases, leaving 9 bases between the germline ends. This CDR3 has 14 residues. Germline CDR1 is SGHTA and CDR2 is FQGTGA. The data were taken from a study of cytomegalovirus exposure and HLA in healthy donors. Study findings and constraints: Only CMV serostatus was available as immune exposure information. Later on, a genetic analysis was performed. It linked a missense variant in DCLRE1C with V- and J-gene trimming of TCR beta. Later analysis suggested links between common viral pathogens and several top significant clusters.

This sequence was found in a man aged 35-49 years in good health and CMV-seronegative. Input material: PBMCs. The rearrangement links TRBV7-3 to TRBJ2-2; D not certain. CDR3 DNA sequence: TGTGCCAGCAGCGAGCGAGTAAACACCGGGGAGCTGTTTTTT. It translates to CASSERVNTGELFF.